The 2 T cell receptor beta chains below come from one sample, sequenced in a study of control samples from healthy donors and cancer patients (TCRdb year 2020). The library was prepared using the immunoSEQ multiplex PCR assay. Held by TCRdb, this immuneACCESS table contains in-frame sequences only and omits some clones. Under half of the omission traces to an unresolved V gene where checked; the cause of the rest is unknown. The sample yields 130,000 or so clones; around 94% were counted once. The ten largest clones add up to around 12% of the sample. Sequencing was carried out using blood. The receptors come from a man aged 40-50 years in good health.

This clone was detected only once. This rearrangement joins TRBV5-8 to TRBJ1-1; D not resolved. CDR1 is SGHTS, CDR2 YDEGEE, per germline. V was pared by 1 base and J by 12 bases, with 10 bases between. The length of the CDR3 is 11 residues. CDR3 nucleotides: TGTGCCAGCAGCTTGCGTCCTGGAACTTTCTTT. Its protein is CASSLRPGTFF.

CDR3 region: CASSPLGRVNTEAFF. CDR3 coding DNA: TGTGCCAGCTCACCACTGGGACGGGTAAACACTGAAGCTTTCTTT. The genes are TRBV18 and TRBJ1-1; a possible D gene is TRBD1 (5 bases). The length of the CDR3 is 15 residues. Trimming pared 1 base from V and 2 bases from J, leaving 11 bases between. Germline CDR1 reads KGHSH; CDR2 reads LQKENI.